These T cell receptor beta chains were read from a single sample in a study of beta chain features in type 1 diabetes. Only in-frame clones appear in the TCRdb table, and some are missing; sequencing was by immunoSEQ multiplex PCR. The sample shows 360,000 or so clones, less than 20% of them seen only once. The sequencing sample was made of naive CD4+ T cells from blood. These receptors originate from a woman between 18 and 29 years old in good health. Both conserved end residues are part of each CDR3. A D gene is named only where the DNA matches it firmly. Some rows have no size entry. The others give once, few or many, or a class for an expanded clone.

D	V	J	size	DNA	CDR3
TRBD1	TRBV7-3	TRBJ2-2	NA	TGTGCCAGCAGCTACGGGACAGAGAACACCGGGGAGCTGTTTTTT	CASSYGTENTGELFF
TRBD2	TRBV5-1	TRBJ2-1	few	TGCGCCAGCAGCTCGACTAGCGGAAACTACAATGAGCAGTTCTTC	CASSSTSGNYNEQFF
NA	TRBV2	TRBJ1-5	NA	TGTGCCAGCAGTGAATACAGGGTAATGAATCAGCCCCAGCATTTT	CASSEYRVMNQPQHF
NA	TRBV5-4	TRBJ2-7	few	TGTGCCAGCAGCTTGGAGGCTAGCGTTCGCTACGAGCAGTACTTC	CASSLEASVRYEQYF
TRBD2	TRBV5-1	TRBJ2-4	few	TGCGCCAGCAGCCCTGGACGGCGGGAGAGCATTCAGTACTTC	CASSPGRRESIQYF
NA	TRBV7-9	TRBJ2-1	few	TGTGCCAGCAGTTCCAGGAGGCATGAGCAGTTCTTC	CASSSRRHEQFF
TRBD2	TRBV19	TRBJ2-5	NA	TGTGCCAGTAGTGTAGCTCGGGGGGTTTGGGAGACCCAGTACTTC	CASSVARGVWETQYF
NA	TRBV29-1	TRBJ2-7	NA	TGCAGCGTTGAAAAACCGGACACCCTCGAGCAGTACTTC	CSVEKPDTLEQYF
NA	TRBV27	TRBJ2-7	NA	TGTGCCAGCAGTTCGGTAGAAAACTACGAGCAGTACTTC	CASSSVENYEQYF
NA	TRBV21-1	TRBJ2-1	few	TGTGCCAGCAGAGGGGGACTAGCGGGTTCAAAGGGGGATGAGCAGTTCTTC	CASRGGLAGSKGDEQFF
TRBD1	TRBV5-1	TRBJ2-7	few	TGCGCCAGCAGGGGACAGGGGTTCTACGAGCAGTACTTC	CASRGQGFYEQYF
TRBD1	TRBV30	TRBJ1-3	few	TGTGCCTGGAAAGGGGGCGCGGCTCACACCATATATTTT	CAWKGGAAHTIYF
NA	TRBV13	TRBJ2-7	few	TGTGCCAGCAGTCTTGAGGGCCCTAGCTACGAGCAGTACTTC	CASSLEGPSYEQYF
NA	TRBV7-9	TRBJ1-1	NA	TGTGCCAGCAGCTTAGGGGGGGGGAGGTCTGAAGCTTTCTTT	CASSLGGGRSEAFF
TRBD1	TRBV11-2	TRBJ1-2	few	TGTGCCAGCAGCAGGGACAGAGCTAACTATGGCTACACCTTC	CASSRDRANYGYTF
TRBD2	TRBV4-1	TRBJ2-1	NA	TGCGCCAGCAGCCAGGGACTAGCGGGAGGGAGGAGGTACAATGAGCAGTTCTTC	CASSQGLAGGRRYNEQFF
NA	TRBV11-2	TRBJ2-7	NA	TGTGCCAGCAGCTTATCAGGGCCCGAGCAGTACTTC	CASSLSGPEQYF
TRBD1	TRBV5-4	TRBJ2-2	few	TGTGCCAGCAGCTTGGAACAGGGGGCTGGGACCGGGGAGCTGTTTTTT	CASSLEQGAGTGELFF
NA	TRBV29-1	TRBJ2-1	few	TGCAGCGTTGAAGATCAGGGGAGATACAATGAGCAGTTCTTC	CSVEDQGRYNEQFF
TRBD2	TRBV4-1	TRBJ2-7	NA	TGCGCCAGCAGCCACCCTCTAGCGGGAGGAAGGCCCGAGCAGTACTTC	CASSHPLAGGRPEQYF
NA	TRBV29-1	TRBJ1-1	NA	TGCAGCGCTAAACAGGGAACCACTGAAGCTTTCTTT	CSAKQGTTEAFF
NA	TRBV29-1	TRBJ1-1	few	TGCAGCGTCCACCCCGTTCCCCACAGGGAAAGCACTGAAGCTTTCTTT	CSVHPVPHRESTEAFF
NA	TRBV30	TRBJ1-1	few	TGTGCCTGGAGTTACGATACCGGGGCTGAAGCTTTCTTT	CAWSYDTGAEAFF
TRBD2	TRBV11-2	TRBJ2-1	NA	TGTGCCAGCAGCCCAGAGGTGACTAGCGGGTTTTACAATGAGCAGTTCTTC	CASSPEVTSGFYNEQFF
NA	TRBV30	TRBJ1-5	few	TGTGCCTGGAGTGCGTGGACGGGGAGCAATCAGCCCCAGCATTTT	CAWSAWTGSNQPQHF
NA	TRBV27	TRBJ1-2	few	TGTGCCAGCAGTTTCGGCAGGGGCGATGGCTACACCTTC	CASSFGRGDGYTF
NA	TRBV30	TRBJ1-4	few	TGTGCCTGGAGCGACCCCACAGGGTGGTTTAGAAAACTGTTTTTT	CAWSDPTGWFRKLFF
NA	TRBV19	TRBJ1-2	NA	TGTGCCAGTACCAGGACAGTCGGCTATGGCTACACCTTC	CASTRTVGYGYTF
NA	TRBV30	TRBJ1-4	NA	TGTGCCTGGAGTGTCCAGGGATTAGACGAAAAACTGTTTTTT	CAWSVQGLDEKLFF
NA	TRBV29-1	TRBJ2-3	few	TGCAGCGTTGAAGTCGGTGGACTTAGTAGCACAGATACGCAGTATTTT	CSVEVGGLSSTDTQYF
NA	TRBV7-9	TRBJ1-5	NA	TGTGCCAGCAGCCGTAATAGCAATCAGCCCCAGCATTTT	CASSRNSNQPQHF
NA	TRBV4-2	TRBJ1-6	few	TGTGCCAGCAGCCAAGAGTACAGCTCTAATTCACCCCTCCACTTT	CASSQEYSSNSPLHF
NA	TRBV6-1	TRBJ2-3	NA	TGTGCCAGCAGGCCTAACAGGGACGGCACAGATACGCAGTATTTT	CASRPNRDGTDTQYF
TRBD1	TRBV5-1	TRBJ2-2	NA	TGCGCCAGCAGCTACGGACAGGAGGACGGGGAGCTGTTTTTT	CASSYGQEDGELFF
NA	TRBV20-1	TRBJ2-1	NA	TGCAGTGCTAGAACTGAACTCGGGCAGTTCTTC	CSARTELGQFF
TRBD2	TRBV30	TRBJ2-2	once	TGTGCCTGGAGTCCCCCACGCACTAGCGCCGCCCGGGAGCTGTTTTTT	CAWSPPRTSAARELFF
TRBD1	TRBV4-1	TRBJ1-2	NA	TGCGCCAGCAGCCAAGGTCCTGGGACAGACTATGGCTACACCTTC	CASSQGPGTDYGYTF
NA	TRBV7-9	TRBJ2-3	NA	TGTGCCAGCAGCATCGCGGCAGATACGCAGTATTTT	CASSIAADTQYF
NA	TRBV30	TRBJ1-5	few	TGTGCCTGGAGTGGGGGGCTGCCTCATCAGCCCCAGCATTTT	CAWSGGLPHQPQHF
NA	TRBV12-5	TRBJ1-1	NA	TGTGCTAGTGTTCCCGAGGGGGAAAGGAACACTGAAGCTTTCTTT	CASVPEGERNTEAFF
NA	TRBV5-1	TRBJ2-3	few	TGCGCCAGCAGCCAATCCACAGATACGCAGTATTTT	CASSQSTDTQYF